The next 20 T cell receptor beta chains were all read from a single sample in a study of coeliac disease. Study-level findings and limits: In active celiac disease, intraepithelial and lamina propria TRB and TRG repertoires were less clonal than controls.

Libraries were prepared by immunoSEQ multiplex PCR; TCRdb keeps only in-frame clonotypes and omits some of them. The table shows about 6,700 clones, with almost 70% occurring only once. Their recognized antigens are unknown. The material sequenced was lamina propria lymphocytes from the gut. The origin of the receptors is a woman between 18 and 29 years old with active celiac disease.

The chain uses TRBV18 and TRBJ2-5, with D possibly being TRBD2 (5 bases). Germline CDR1 is KGHSH and CDR2 is LQKENI. Between the trimmed V and J ends, which lost 3 bases and 5 bases, there was a span of 10 bases. This CDR3 region has 13 residues. Here the CDR3 DNA reads TGTGCCAGCTCACCCGAGCGGAGGGAGACCCAGTACTTC. This translates into CASSPERRETQYF.

Sample share makes this clone medium-sized. This chain connects TRBV5-6 to TRBJ2-5; 7 bases line up with TRBD1. The CDR3 has 15 residues. The ends lost 4 bases at V and 0 bases at J; junction bases unmatched: 6. CDR1 SGHDT and CDR2 YYEEEE come from the germline V gene. The CDR3 spells CASSLIQGNQETQYF. The CDR3 DNA reads TGTGCCAGCAGCCTAATACAGGGGAACCAAGAGACCCAGTACTTC.

The genes are TRBV5-4 and TRBJ1-2; 7 bases fit TRBD1. J lost 2 bases, V lost 4 bases, and 2 bases had no gene match. The CDR3 has 13 amino acids. CDR1 is SGHNT and CDR2 is YYREEE in the germline V gene (reference sequence). This CDR3 is CASSPGQNYGYTF. CDR3 coding DNA: TGTGCCAGCAGCCCGGGACAGAACTATGGCTACACCTTC. Supplemented by reference TRBV5-4 and TRBJ1-2, the full variable domain reads ETGVTQSPTHLIKTRGQQVTLRCSSQSGHNTVSWYQQALGQGPQFIFQYYREEENGRGNFPPRFSGLQFPNYSSELNVNALELDDSALYLCASSPGQNYGYTFGSGTRLTVV.

This clone has just a few counts. The rearrangement uses TRBV6-5 and TRBJ1-3, with TRBD1 matching 7 bases. CDR3 size: 15 residues. V shed 11 bases and J 2 bases; nucleotides not matched to a gene: 12. Germline V gene sequence: CDR1 MNHEY, CDR2 SVGAGI. The CDR3 region is CASQGTVRTGNTIYF. The CDR3 DNA sequence: TGTGCCTCACAGGGGACGGTTCGGACTGGAAACACCATATATTTT.

CDR3: CASSERGAYNEQFF. CDR3 nucleotide sequence: TGCGCCAGCAGTGAGCGCGGGGCCTACAATGAGCAGTTCTTC. V and J are TRBV10-1 and TRBJ2-1, with D tentatively TRBD2 (6 bases). CDR1 is WNHNN and CDR2 is SYGVQD in the germline V gene (reference sequence). Trimming took 2 bases from V and 2 from J, leaving 7 bases between them. The CDR3 loop spans 14 amino acids.

V usage is TRBV5-1 and J usage is TRBJ2-5, with 7 nucleotides matching TRBD2. CDR3 size: 16 residues. Trimming at V came to 2 bases and at J to 2 bases, leaving 9 bases not matched to a gene. Germline V gene sequence: CDR1 SGHRS, CDR2 YFSETQ. CDR3 bases: TGCGCCAGCAGCTTATCCCCCGCGGGGGTACAAGAGACCCAGTACTTC. Protein sequence: CASSLSPAGVQETQYF.

The rearrangement links TRBV20-1 to TRBJ2-1; D gene unclear. The CDR3 loop spans 10 amino acids. V shed 2 bases and J shed 8 bases, with 4 bases lying between them. Per the germline V gene, CDR1 is DFQATT and CDR2 is SNEGSKA (reference sequence). The CDR3 reads CSARIYEQFF. Written as DNA, the CDR3 is TGCAGTGCTAGAATCTATGAGCAGTTCTTC.

This chain links TRBV14 with TRBJ2-5, with a possible D match to TRBD1 (5 bases). This CDR3 contains 15 residues. V shed 1 base and J shed 2 bases, with 11 bases lying between them. Looked up from germline, CDR1 is SGHDN and CDR2 is FVKESK. The CDR3 DNA reads as TGTGCCAGCAGCCAAGTAATGGGGCCTCAAGAGACCCAGTACTTC. Amino acids: CASSQVMGPQETQYF. The variable domain in full, completed from reference TRBV14 and TRBJ2-5, reads EAGVTQFPSHSVIEKGQTVTLRCDPISGHDNLYWYRRVMGKEIKFLLHFVKESKQDESGMPNNRFLAERTGGTYSTLKVQPAELEDSGVYFCASSQVMGPQETQYFGPGTRLLVL.

This sequence joins TRBV27 and TRBJ1-4; a weak D match, TRBD1 (5 bases). Germline loops: CDR1 MNHEY, CDR2 SMNVEV (reference sequence). V was clipped by 4 bases and J by 7 bases, with 25 bases between them. The CDR3 contains 18 residues. The CDR3 region has the DNA TGTGCCAGCAGTTCCCTAATGGCGACGGGGGGGTTTACTGAAAAACTGTTTTTT. It specifies CASSSLMATGGFTEKLFF.

This clone was counted once. The chain couples TRBV5-6 to TRBJ2-7, with TRBD2 matching 14 bases. V lost 5 bases and J lost 5; bases outside the gene matches: 3. The CDR3 length is 14 residues. Germline values: CDR1 SGHDT, CDR2 YYEEEE. CDR3 nucleotide sequence: TGTGCCAGCAGACCGGGACTAGCGGGAGACGAGCAGTACTTC. As protein: CASRPGLAGDEQYF.

This clone was counted only a few times. The chain links TRBV27 to TRBJ2-7; D unresolved. Germline V gene data show CDR1 as MNHEY and CDR2 as SMNVEV (reference sequence). The CDR3 has 18 amino acids. V dropped 2 bases and J dropped 1 base, with 21 bases sitting between them. DNA of the CDR3: TGTGCCAGCAGTTTAGCCTTGTTGGGCCGTATCGTTTCCTACGAGCAGTACTTC. This gives the protein CASSLALLGRIVSYEQYF.

This chain links TRBV5-1 with TRBJ1-1; the match to TRBD1 covers 8 bases. This CDR3 region has 18 residues. Germline assignment: CDR1 SGHRS and CDR2 YFSETQ. After removal of 2 bases from V and 3 bases from J, the junction contained 15 bases not matched to a gene. CDR3: CASSFYGQGRGGDTEAFF. For the CDR3, the DNA is TGCGCCAGCAGCTTCTACGGACAGGGCAGAGGAGGGGACACTGAAGCTTTCTTT.

This sequence joins TRBV9 and TRBJ2-1, with 8 bases fitting TRBD2. The V segment lost 0 bases and the J segment 1 base; nucleotides outside the gene matches: 3. Germline CDR1 and CDR2: SGDLS and YYNGEE. The CDR3 runs 16 residues. CDR3 sequence reads: CASSVVPGGSYNEQFF. In nucleotides, the CDR3 is TGTGCCAGCAGCGTAGTCCCGGGAGGGTCCTACAATGAGCAGTTCTTC.

The chain recombines TRBV7-3 with TRBJ2-1; 7 bases line up with TRBD2. The V gene's germline CDR1 is SGHTA and CDR2 FQGTGA. V was pared by 4 bases and J by 9 bases, with 9 bases of the junction left unmatched. The CDR3 is 14 amino acids. The CDR3: CASSSNGGSFEQFF. The CDR3, as DNA: TGTGCCAGCAGCTCCAACGGGGGGAGCTTTGAGCAGTTCTTC. Using reference TRBV7-3 and TRBJ2-1 for the parts outside the CDR3, the full variable domain is GAGVSQTPSNKVTEKGKYVELRCDPISGHTALYWYRQSLGQGPEFLIYFQGTGAADDSGLPNDRFFAVRPEGSVSTLKIQRTERGDSAVYLCASSSNGGSFEQFFGPGTRLTVL.

This clone was counted a single time. V usage is TRBV6-5 and J usage is TRBJ1-2; TRBD1 might be the D (6 bases). The V gene lost 5 bases and the J gene lost 6 bases, with 19 bases spanning the gap. The germline V gene encodes CDR1 MNHEY and CDR2 SVGAGI. CDR3 length: 15 residues. CDR3 in DNA: TGTGCCAGCAGTGCCGATCCGGGACATATGAATGGCTACACCTTC. Protein sequence: CASSADPGHMNGYTF.

This clone is a singleton in its sample. The CDR3 nucleotides are TGTGCCAGCAGTTTATTCACAGGGAGCTCCTACAATGAGCAGTTCTTC. Protein sequence: CASSLFTGSSYNEQFF. The chain is built from TRBV27 and TRBJ2-1; a possible D gene is TRBD1 (6 bases). CDR3 length: 16 amino acids. In germline, CDR1 is MNHEY, CDR2 SMNVEV (reference sequence). V was cut by 1 base and J by 0 bases, with 10 bases left in between.

The chain is built from TRBV5-5 and TRBJ1-4; 7 positions agree with TRBD1. The V gene end was trimmed by 4 bases and the J gene end by 10 bases; junction bases not matched to a gene: 10. Germline V CDR1 and CDR2: SGHKS, YYEKEE (reference sequence). The CDR3 spans 14 residues. The CDR3 reads CASSRDSWPRKLFF. DNA of the CDR3: TGTGCCAGCAGCAGGGACAGCTGGCCTCGAAAACTGTTTTTT.

This clone was seen only a few times. V usage is TRBV2 and J usage is TRBJ1-2; 10 bases map to TRBD1. The CDR3 totals 14 residues. V trimming: 8 bases; J trimming: 5 bases; junction bases outside the gene matches: 8. Germline loops: CDR1 SNHLY, CDR2 FYNNEI. DNA for the CDR3: TGTGCCAGCCTCCTTCCGGGACAGGGGTATGGCTACACCTTC. Its translation: CASLLPGQGYGYTF.

This clone has a single count. The chain employs TRBV2 and TRBJ2-7; TRBD2 agrees at 11 bases. The V segment lost 5 bases and the J segment 4 bases; nucleotides outside the gene matches: 1. Germline values: CDR1 SNHLY, CDR2 FYNNEI. The CDR3 length is 13 residues. In nucleotides, the CDR3 is TGTGCCAGCAGTCTAGCGGGGGGTTACGAGCAGTACTTC. Amino acid sequence: CASSLAGGYEQYF.

V usage is TRBV29-1 and J usage is TRBJ2-2; 7 bases agree with TRBD2. Germline V gene sequence: CDR1 SQVTM, CDR2 ANQGSEA. V trimming: 4 bases; J trimming: 3 bases; junction bases outside the gene matches: 2. The CDR3 has 13 residues. CDR3 DNA: TGCAGCGTTGGGACTAGTTACACCGGGGAGCTGTTTTTT. Amino acid sequence: CSVGTSYTGELFF.